This T cell receptor (beta chain) was sequenced in a study of CD8 T cells in Susac syndrome. RNA totalling roughly 0.5 to 1 ug underwent reverse transcription with random hexamers. The CDR3 of TCR beta was amplified by immunoSEQ multiplex PCR across 54 Vbeta and 13 Jbeta. TCRdb fed the immunoSEQ multiplex PCR reads into MiXCR, producing one record per CDR3 protein. This table holds tens of thousands of distinct CDR3 sequences, approximately 93% found once. The germline V and J ends were trimmed by 5 bases and 7 bases, with 15 bases remaining between them. The CDR3 sequence is 14 residues long. Germline assignment: CDR1 MDHEN and CDR2 SYDVKM.

This chain joins TRBV28 and TRBJ1-5; D uncertain. The TCR sequence derives from a human donor in good health. The sample comprised CD8+ T cells from PBMCs. CDR3 protein: CASSRRVGMQPQHF. The CDR3 DNA reads as TGTGCCAGCAGTCGAAGGGTTGGGATGCAGCCCCAGCATTTT.